This entry describes one T cell receptor beta chain. Its antigen remains unknown. From the 5' RACE reads, TCRdb called clonotypes with MiXCR, one entry per CDR3 protein. The sample holds 100,000 to 150,000 distinct CDR3 sequences; about 8.4% are singletons and the top ten take about 40%. The entry originates in a study of T cells after yellow fever vaccination. Study-level information: Preparation used SMART-Seq v4 Ultra Low Input for the low-cell-number fractions. Study-level results: From the bulk population, abundant clonotypes could contaminate and appear within FACS-sorted repertoires. A weaker secondary response peaked on day 5, the primary on day 15. Some clonotypes were seen in both the CD4 and the CD8 compartments. These made up a small share and likely arose from convergent recombination.

The CDR3 has 15 amino acids. J lost 4 bases, V lost 2 bases, and 8 bases had no gene match. Germline V gives CDR1 DFQATT, CDR2 SNEGSKA (reference sequence). The clonotype was recovered from a man between 18 and 35 years old who received the YFV17D yellow fever vaccine. This sample comprised CD8+ T cells sorted from PBMCs, obtained on the day of the yellow fever booster vaccination. The chain couples TRBV20-1 to TRBJ2-3; 8 bases fit TRBD2. The CDR3 nucleotides read TGCAGTGCTAGAACTAGCGGTGACGCCCCAGATACGCAGTATTTT. Translated: CSARTSGDAPDTQYF.